This T cell receptor (beta chain) was sequenced during a study of blood T cell repertoires in COVID-19 (dated by TCRdb to 2018 to 2021). Regarding the study in general: Collaborator samples came from the United States, Italy and Spain and covered acute and convalescent phases of COVID-19. The prospective study material was composed of cDNA or gDNA derived from T cells, B-cell-depleted T cells, or PBMCs. Deeply sampled blood TCRbeta repertoires from subjects exposed to, actively infected with, or recovered from COVID-19 were included in the dataset. The repertoires were made available in a free public database intended to serve as a resource for research on the immune response to SARS-CoV-2. The samples were drawn from two sources: the first 160 participants of the ongoing ImmuneRACE study, and fewer than 1,500 subjects contributed by 6 global collaborators. The sample metadata nearly always contained a de-identified subject ID, COVID-19 status, age in years and sex. HLA class I and class II types, where available, came from metadata supplied by the sample provider rather than from assay-based typing. The paper as a whole reports these results and caveats: The amount of clinical and demographic metadata varied by source and participant and was provided uncurated.

TCRbeta CDR3 regions were amplified from genomic DNA using the immunoSEQ Assay, a bias-controlled multiplex PCR. The original methods were these. Within the assay, amplification of reference gene primers was used to estimate how many nucleated cells each sample contained. Sequence reads were collapsed and filtered to measure the absolute abundance of every unique TCRbeta CDR3 rearrangement. For each sample, productive Simpson clonality was calculated as the square root of Simpson's diversity index over productive rearrangements. What TCRdb holds here is the immuneACCESS table cut down to in-frame rearrangements. Part of the clones is not present; checked against another copy, under half of the missing clones reflect an unresolved V gene, and the others are unexplained. For V, J and clone size, that table is used; D and trimming come from the DNA. A total of about 200,000 clones appear in this sample, about 84% of them only once. The ten biggest clones cover approximately 5% of the sample.

With regard to this clone: The clone's antigen remains unknown. Base-call qualities are not available, and no considerably larger clone is one nucleotide away.

The germline V end is reduced by 8 bases and the J end by 1 base; junction bases left unmatched: 9. Taken from cysteine to phenylalanine, the CDR3 has 17 residues. The sequence is cut down to CDR3 DNA, 51 bases in frame from base 1. From the germline V gene (reference sequence), CDR1 is MNHEY and CDR2 is SMNVEV. Enrolling through a virtual design, the prospective study's participants ranged in age from roughly 18 to 89 years and lived across 24 United States geographic areas. To assign participants to cohorts, the prospective study relied on clinical history that participants themselves reported in a screening survey and a study questionnaire. In the prospective study, mobile phlebotomists collected whole blood, serum and a nasopharyngeal or oropharyngeal swab from each participant. Over a roughly 2-month period, participants in the prospective study had the option of providing additional blood draws and questionnaires. Blood samples from the prospective study were shipped frozen or at room temperature prior to DNA extraction.

Sequencing was performed on PBMCs or T cells enriched from blood (not recorded which). The rearranged chain carries TRBV27 and TRBJ1-5; 12 central bases correspond to TRBD1. This TCR derives from a man aged 40-49 years with acute COVID-19. The CDR3 amino acid sequence is: CASSRDRGPKSNQPQHF. The DNA sequence follows: TGTGCCAGCTCCCGGGACAGGGGGCCGAAAAGCAATCAGCCCCAGCATTTT.